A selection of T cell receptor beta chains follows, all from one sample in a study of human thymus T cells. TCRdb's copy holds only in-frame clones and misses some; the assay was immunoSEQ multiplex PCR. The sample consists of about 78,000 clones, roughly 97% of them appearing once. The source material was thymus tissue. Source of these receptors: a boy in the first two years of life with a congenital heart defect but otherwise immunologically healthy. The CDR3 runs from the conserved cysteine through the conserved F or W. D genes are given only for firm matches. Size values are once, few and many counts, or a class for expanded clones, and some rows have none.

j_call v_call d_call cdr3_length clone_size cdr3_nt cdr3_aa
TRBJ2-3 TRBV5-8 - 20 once TGTGCCAGCAGCTTGGGTACAGGGACCGCAGATGGGGGAGTCACAGATACGCAGTATTTT CASSLGTGTADGGVTDTQYF
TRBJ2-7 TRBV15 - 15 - TGTGCCACCAGCAGAGCGTGGACGGTTCCCTACGAGCAGTACTTC CATSRAWTVPYEQYF
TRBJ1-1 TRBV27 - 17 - TGTGCCAGCAGTGCCAAATACAGGGAATCCCCCAACACTGAAGCTTTCTTT CASSAKYRESPNTEAFF
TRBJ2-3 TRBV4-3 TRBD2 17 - TGCGCCAGCAGCCAAGATTGGGGACTAGCGGGGGCAGATACGCAGTATTTT CASSQDWGLAGADTQYF
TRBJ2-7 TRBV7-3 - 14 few TGTGCCAGCAGCTTGGGTCCCGATTCCTACGAGCAGTACTTC CASSLGPDSYEQYF
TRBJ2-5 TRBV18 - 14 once TGTGCCAGCTCACTGCAGGGCTTTCAAGAGACCCAGTACTTC CASSLQGFQETQYF
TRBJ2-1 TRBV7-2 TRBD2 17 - TGTGCCAGCAGCTTAGCTAGACTAGCGGAGGAATACAATGAGCAGTTCTTC CASSLARLAEEYNEQFF
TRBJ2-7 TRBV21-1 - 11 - TGTGCCAGCAGCAAGGGTTACGAGCAGTACTTC CASSKGYEQYF
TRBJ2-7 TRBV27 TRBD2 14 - TGTGCCAGCAGCCATAGCGGGAGAACCTCCGAGCAGTACTTC CASSHSGRTSEQYF
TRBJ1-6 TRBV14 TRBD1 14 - TGTGCCAGCAGCTCTATTAACGACAGGGCGACCCTCCACTTT CASSSINDRATLHF
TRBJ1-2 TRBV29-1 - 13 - TGCAGCGTTGTTATACAGGGATTGGATGGCTACACTTTC CSVVIQGLDGYTF
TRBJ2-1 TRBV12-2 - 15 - TGTGCAAGTCGCTTAGCTAGCATGGGGGATACTGAGCAGTTCTTC CASRLASMGDTEQFF
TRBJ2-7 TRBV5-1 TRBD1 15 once TGCGCCAGCAGTCCGCTTCGGGACAGGGGCTACGAGCAGTACTTC CASSPLRDRGYEQYF
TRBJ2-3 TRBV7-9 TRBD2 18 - TGTGCCAGCAGCCACGGGACTAGCGGGAGGCTAGACACAGATACGCAGTATTTT CASSHGTSGRLDTDTQYF
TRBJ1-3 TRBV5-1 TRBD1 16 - TGCGCCAGCAGCTGGGGACAGTTCTCCTCTGGAAACACCATATATTTT CASSWGQFSSGNTIYF
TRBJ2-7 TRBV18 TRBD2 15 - TGTGCCAGCTCACCGCGGGGACTAGCGGGACACGAGCAGTACTTC CASSPRGLAGHEQYF
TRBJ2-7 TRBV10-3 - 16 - TGTGCCATCAGTGAGGATCGGCAAAGCCCCCTCTGCGAGCAGTACTTC CAISEDRQSPLCEQYF
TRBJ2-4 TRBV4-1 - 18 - TGCGCCAGCAGCCAAGAACGACCCCGAACCGGGCTTAAAAACATTCAGTACTTC CASSQERPRTGLKNIQYF
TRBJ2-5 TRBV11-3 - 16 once TGTGCCAGCAGCCTAACTATTAACAGGGAAACCGGGACCCAGTACTTC CASSLTINRETGTQYF
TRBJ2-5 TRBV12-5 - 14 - TGTGCTAGTGGTTTGAGACAGTGCCAAGAGACCCAGTACTTC CASGLRQCQETQYF
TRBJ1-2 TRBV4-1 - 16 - TGCGCCAGCAGCCAAGAACTCAGGGATTCGTCGGATGGCTACACCTTC CASSQELRDSSDGYTF
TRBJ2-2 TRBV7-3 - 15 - TGTGCCAGCAGCTTAGGGAGAGAGAACACCGGGGAGCTGTTTTTT CASSLGRENTGELFF
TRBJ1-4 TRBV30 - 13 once TGTGCCTGGAGTGTACAGGGAGGCGAAAAACTGTTTTTT CAWSVQGGEKLFF
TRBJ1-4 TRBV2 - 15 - TGTGCCAGCAGTGAGGGGGCCCGGAACAATGAAAAACTGTTTTTT CASSEGARNNEKLFF
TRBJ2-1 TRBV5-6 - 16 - TGTGCCAGCAGCTTGGTCCGGGACGACTCGTACGATGAGCAGTTCTTC CASSLVRDDSYDEQFF
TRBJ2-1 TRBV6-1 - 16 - TGTGCCAGCAGTGTAAGATGGGGCGTGGGCAAAAATGAGCAGTTCTTC CASSVRWGVGKNEQFF
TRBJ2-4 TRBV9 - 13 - TGTGCCAGCAGCGTAGGTCATCAAAACATTCAGTACTTC CASSVGHQNIQYF
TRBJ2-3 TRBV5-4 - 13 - TGTGCCAGCAGCTTGGGACGGACAGATACGCAGTATTTT CASSLGRTDTQYF
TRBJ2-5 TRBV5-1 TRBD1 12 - TGCGCCAGCAGTCAGGGGGCTGAGACCCAGTACTTC CASSQGAETQYF
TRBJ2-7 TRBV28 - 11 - TGTGCCAGCAGTTGGCGGTACGAGCAGTACTTC CASSWRYEQYF
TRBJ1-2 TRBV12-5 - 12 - TGTGCTAGATTCCTTCAGGGATATGGCTACACCTTC CARFLQGYGYTF
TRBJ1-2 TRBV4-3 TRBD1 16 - TGCGCCAGCAGCCAAGATCGGGCAGGGGGCGTTAATGGCTACACCTTC CASSQDRAGGVNGYTF
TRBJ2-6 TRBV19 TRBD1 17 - TGTGCCAGTACCAGGAGGCAGGGGGTCTCTGGGGCCAACGTCCTGACTTTC CASTRRQGVSGANVLTF
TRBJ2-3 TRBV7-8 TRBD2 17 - TGTGCCAGCAGCATAGACACAATAGCGGGAGAAGCAGATACGCAGTATTTT CASSIDTIAGEADTQYF
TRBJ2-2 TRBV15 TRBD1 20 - TGTGCCACCAGCGGGGTAAGGGACAGGGGGCGACGCTGTGGAACCGGGGAGCTGTTTTTT CATSGVRDRGRRCGTGELFF
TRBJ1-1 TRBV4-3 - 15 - TGCGCCAGCAGCCAATCCTCGGACGCCGACACTGAAGCTTTCTTT CASSQSSDADTEAFF
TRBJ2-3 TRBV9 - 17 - TGTGCCAGCAGCGTAGCTACTAGTTCCCCTAGCACAGATACGCAGTATTTT CASSVATSSPSTDTQYF
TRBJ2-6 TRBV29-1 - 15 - TGCAGCGTTGAAAATCTTGCCCTTGGGGCCAACGTCCTGACTTTC CSVENLALGANVLTF
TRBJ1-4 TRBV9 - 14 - TGTGCCAGCAGCGATGGGGGGGGACCCGAAAAACTGTTTTTT CASSDGGGPEKLFF
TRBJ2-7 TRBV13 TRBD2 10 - TGTGCCACGACTAGCAACGAGCAGTACTTC CATTSNEQYF
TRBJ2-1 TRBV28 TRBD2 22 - TGTGCCAGCAGTTTAGGGGGCTCAGAAACTAGCGGGAGGGCCCTCTCCTACAATGAGCAGTTCTTC CASSLGGSETSGRALSYNEQFF
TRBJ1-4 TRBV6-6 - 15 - TGTGCCAGCAGTTATGGTGCAGACCAGAATGAAAAACTGTTTTTT CASSYGADQNEKLFF
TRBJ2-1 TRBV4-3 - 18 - TGCGCCAGCAGCCACGTTCAAGATCGTACCACCTCCTACAATGAGCAGTTCTTC CASSHVQDRTTSYNEQFF
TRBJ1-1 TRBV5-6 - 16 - TGTGCCAGCCGCAGGCTGGCTCACCAGCTAAATACGGAAGCTTTCTTT CASRRLAHQLNTEAFF
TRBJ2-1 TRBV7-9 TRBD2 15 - TGTGCCAGCAGCTACCGCGGCGGGAGAAAGGATGAGCAGTTCTTC CASSYRGGRKDEQFF
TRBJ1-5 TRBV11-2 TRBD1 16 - TGTGCCAGCAGCTTAGAGGACAGGGGTAGCAATCAGCCCCAGCATTTT CASSLEDRGSNQPQHF
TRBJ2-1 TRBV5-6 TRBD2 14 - TGTGCCAGCAGGGATAGCGGGACCTACAATGAGCAGTTCTTC CASRDSGTYNEQFF
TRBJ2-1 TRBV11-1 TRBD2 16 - TGTGCCAGCAGCTTAGATGTGCGGGAGACCAAATATGAGCAGTTCTTC CASSLDVRETKYEQFF
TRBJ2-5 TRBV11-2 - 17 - TGTGCCAGCAGCCCAAAGGAGAGAATCGGGGGACAAGAGACCCAGTACTTC CASSPKERIGGQETQYF
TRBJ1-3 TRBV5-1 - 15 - TGCGCCAGCAGCTTGGAGAGGAACTCTGGAAACACCATATATTTT CASSLERNSGNTIYF
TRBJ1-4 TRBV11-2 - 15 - TGTGCCAGCAGCTTAGTCTGGAGGAGTGAGGAAAAACTGTTTTTT CASSLVWRSEEKLFF
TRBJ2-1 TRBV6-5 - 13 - TGTGCCAGCAGTTACCCAAGGGGGAATGAGCAGTTCTTC CASSYPRGNEQFF
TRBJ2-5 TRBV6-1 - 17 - TGTGCCAGCAGTGATATGCTGGCTAATGAAAGGCAAGAGACCCAGTACTTC CASSDMLANERQETQYF